These T cell receptor beta chains were read from a single sample in a study of cytomegalovirus exposure and HLA in healthy donors. Produced via immunoSEQ multiplex PCR; TCRdb's table is partial and in-frame only. The data contain under 400,000 clones, roughly 87% of them seen just once; the ten biggest clones take up around 1%. Sequencing used PBMCs. These receptors were collected from a man between 25 and 39 years old in good health and CMV-seronegative. The CDR3 runs from the conserved cysteine through the conserved F or W. The D gene is left open where the match is weak. Some rows mark clone size as missing; the rest say once, few, many or name a class of expanded clone.

TRBV13	.	TRBJ1-1	.	TGTGCCAGATTTGAAGATTACAGGGTTGCAGAAGCTTTCTTT	CARFEDYRVAEAFF
TRBV27	.	TRBJ2-3	.	TGTGCCAGCAGTTTCCAGATATCAGATACGCAGTATTTT	CASSFQISDTQYF
TRBV28	.	TRBJ1-1	.	TGTGCCAGCAGTTCCGGGGGAAGGGTCCACGAAGCTTTCTTT	CASSSGGRVHEAFF
TRBV7-6	once	TRBJ2-7	TRBD1	TGTGCCAGCAGCTTGAATACAGGGGCCTACGAGCAGTACTTC	CASSLNTGAYEQYF
TRBV23-1	.	TRBJ1-5	.	TGCGCCAGGACCACCGGAACAGCTAGCAATCAGCCCCAGCATTTT	CARTTGTASNQPQHF
TRBV30	.	TRBJ2-5	.	TGTGCCTGGAGTGTACGACTAGGAGAGACCCAGTACTTC	CAWSVRLGETQYF
TRBV19	.	TRBJ1-5	.	TGTGCCAGTAGTTCGACAGTCCATAGCAATCAGCCCCAGCATTTT	CASSSTVHSNQPQHF
TRBV25-1	.	TRBJ2-3	.	TGTGCCAGCAGTGAATCCGGAGATACGCAGTATTTT	CASSESGDTQYF
TRBV4-1	.	TRBJ1-3	.	TGCGCCAGCAGGGCGACATTGTCTGGAAACACCATATATTTT	CASRATLSGNTIYF
TRBV6-1	few	TRBJ2-1	TRBD2	TGTGCCAGCAGTGAAGCCATGAGCGGGGGGGCTAGTGAGCAGTTCTTC	CASSEAMSGGASEQFF
TRBV6-5	.	TRBJ1-1	.	TGTGCCAGCAGGAGGGCGGCGGGCACTGAAGCTTTCTTT	CASRRAAGTEAFF
TRBV5-8	.	TRBJ2-5	.	TGTGCCAGCAGCGGGCAGGGATGGGTCCAAGAGACCCAGTACTTC	CASSGQGWVQETQYF
TRBV5-1	many	TRBJ2-3	TRBD1	TGCGCCAGCAGCCCCGGGGACAGGGGATACACAGATACGCAGTATTTT	CASSPGDRGYTDTQYF
TRBV29-1	.	TRBJ1-1	.	TGCAGCGTGGAAGGACAGATGAACACTGAAGCTTTCTTT	CSVEGQMNTEAFF
TRBV5-1	.	TRBJ2-3	TRBD2	TGCGCCAGCAGCTTGGGACGGACTAGTAGTCCAGATACGCAGTATTTT	CASSLGRTSSPDTQYF
TRBV2	few	TRBJ1-4	TRBD1	TGTGCCAGCAAGCGGGACAGGGCTGAAAAACTGTTTTTT	CASKRDRAEKLFF
TRBV28	.	TRBJ2-7	TRBD1	TGTGCCAGCCATAGACAGGGGGCCTACGAGCAGTACTTC	CASHRQGAYEQYF
TRBV5-1	.	TRBJ2-7	TRBD1	TGCGCCAGCAGCTTGGGGCCGGGACAGATACGAGACGAGCAGTACTTC	CASSLGPGQIRDEQYF
TRBV27	.	TRBJ2-1	TRBD2	TGTGCCAGCAGCCGGGACTACCAAAGGAGTGAGCAGTTCTTC	CASSRDYQRSEQFF
TRBV6-5	few	TRBJ2-5	.	TGTGCCAGCAGCCAAGACGGGGGGCGCGAGACCCAGTACTTC	CASSQDGGRETQYF
TRBV7-2	.	TRBJ2-7	.	TGTGCCAGCAGCTTAGGCCAGGGTGTCTACGAGCAGTACTTC	CASSLGQGVYEQYF
TRBV27	.	TRBJ1-2	.	TGTGCCAGCAGCCCGGGAAGTAACTATGGCTACACCTTC	CASSPGSNYGYTF
TRBV11-3	.	TRBJ2-7	.	TGTGCCAGCAGCCCAAGGGACAATTTCTACGAGCAGTACTTC	CASSPRDNFYEQYF
TRBV4-1	.	TRBJ2-3	TRBD2	TGCGCCAGCAGCCAAGATCCACAGCGGGGGGTAGTAGATACGCAGTATTTT	CASSQDPQRGVVDTQYF
TRBV19	.	TRBJ2-7	TRBD1	TGTGCCAGTAGTACCCAGGACAGGTCCTACGAGCAGTACTTC	CASSTQDRSYEQYF
TRBV12-5	.	TRBJ2-2	TRBD1	TGTGCTAGTGGTTCCCGACAGGGCCCCACCGGGGAGCTGTTTTTT	CASGSRQGPTGELFF
TRBV19	once	TRBJ1-5	.	TGTGCCAGTAGTGGGGAGGACAATCAGCCCCAGCATTTT	CASSGEDNQPQHF
TRBV7-9	.	TRBJ2-7	.	TGTGCCAGCAGCTTAGTTTTGGACAGAAGCTCCTACGAGCAGTACTTC	CASSLVLDRSSYEQYF
TRBV11-3	.	TRBJ2-2	TRBD1	TGTGCCAGCAAAGGGACAGGGATCGGGGAGCTGTTTTTT	CASKGTGIGELFF
TRBV13	once	TRBJ2-1	.	TGTGCCAGCAGCTTAGGCAGGGGTGAGCAGTTCTTC	CASSLGRGEQFF
TRBV7-8	.	TRBJ2-1	.	TGTGCCAGCAGCTTAGCCGGGACAAATGAGCAGTTCTTC	CASSLAGTNEQFF
TRBV7-6	.	TRBJ2-3	TRBD1	TGTGCCAGCAGCCCTGGACAGGGGGCAACAGATACGCAGTATTTT	CASSPGQGATDTQYF
TRBV7-9	.	TRBJ1-4	.	TGTGCCAGCAGACCCGGACGGACAAATGAAAAACTGTTTTTT	CASRPGRTNEKLFF
TRBV11-2	.	TRBJ2-1	.	TGTGCCAGCAGCTCCAACGGACAGCTATACAATGAGCAGTTCTTC	CASSSNGQLYNEQFF
TRBV10-3	.	TRBJ2-7	TRBD1	TGTGCCATCAGTTCACAGGGGATTACCACGGACGAGCAGTACTTC	CAISSQGITTDEQYF
TRBV14	.	TRBJ2-1	TRBD1	TGTGCCAGCAGCGCGGGACAGGGTTACAATGAGCAGTTCTTC	CASSAGQGYNEQFF
TRBV5-6	.	TRBJ1-6	.	TGTGCCAGTTCTACAGGGTATTCACCCCTCCACTTT	CASSTGYSPLHF
TRBV7-8	.	TRBJ2-7	.	TGTGCCAGCAGCCGAGAAATAGGGGCGGCGGTGGACGAGCAGTACTTC	CASSREIGAAVDEQYF
TRBV27	once	TRBJ2-7	.	TGTGCCAGCAGTTCCACGGGGGACAGCTCCTACGAGCAGTACTTC	CASSSTGDSSYEQYF
TRBV7-8	.	TRBJ2-7	.	TGTGCCAGCAGCTCACAGAACAGGTACGAGCAGTACTTC	CASSSQNRYEQYF
TRBV27	.	TRBJ2-1	TRBD2	TGTGCCAGCAGTTTATACGGGACTAGCGGGGTCAGCAATGAGCAGTTCTTC	CASSLYGTSGVSNEQFF
TRBV10-1	once	TRBJ1-1	.	TGCGCCAGCAGTGCCTCAGGGAACACTGAAGCTTTCTTT	CASSASGNTEAFF
TRBV7-8	.	TRBJ1-2	.	TGTGCCAGCAGCCTAGGGTACGGGTGGAGCGGCGGCACCTCTAACTATGGCTACACCTTC	CASSLGYGWSGGTSNYGYTF
TRBV27	.	TRBJ2-7	TRBD1	TGTGCCAGCAGTTTAGGGGGGCGCCGGGACAGGGCGACCTACGAGCAGTACTTC	CASSLGGRRDRATYEQYF
TRBV11-2	.	TRBJ2-2	.	TGTGCCAGCAGCCCCACAGGGAGAAACACCGGGGAGCTGTTTTTT	CASSPTGRNTGELFF
TRBV6-6	few	TRBJ2-7	TRBD1	TGTGCCAGCAGCTCTCTTGGACAGGGGAGGGATGAGCAGTACTTC	CASSSLGQGRDEQYF
TRBV30	.	TRBJ2-7	TRBD2	TGTGCCTGGACATTCTCTCGGACTAGCGGGGGGCCCTACGAGCAGTACTTC	CAWTFSRTSGGPYEQYF
TRBV19	.	TRBJ1-5	TRBD1	TGTGCCAGTAGTATAGATTTGGGACAGGGCAATCAGCCCCAGCATTTT	CASSIDLGQGNQPQHF
TRBV11-2	.	TRBJ1-1	.	TGTGCCAGCAGCTTAGTCGTACAGGGTACTGAAGCTTTCTTT	CASSLVVQGTEAFF
TRBV9	once	TRBJ1-1	TRBD1	TGTGCCAGCAGCGCCCCGGGACAGGGGTTCATGAACACTGAAGCTTTCTTT	CASSAPGQGFMNTEAFF
TRBV29-1	.	TRBJ1-2	.	TGCAGCGTGGGTACCGGACTTTATGGCTACACCTTC	CSVGTGLYGYTF
TRBV7-2	.	TRBJ2-1	TRBD1	TGTGCCAGCAGCTTAGAAGGACAGGGGTACAATGAGCAGTTCTTC	CASSLEGQGYNEQFF
TRBV27	.	TRBJ1-1	.	TGTGCCAGCAGTATAGGGACACACACTGAAGCTTTCTTT	CASSIGTHTEAFF
TRBV5-1	.	TRBJ1-2	.	TGCGCCAGCAGCGGGACTTTAACGGGGAACTATGGCTACACCTTC	CASSGTLTGNYGYTF
TRBV2	.	TRBJ2-3	TRBD1	TGTGCCAGCAGTCAGACAGGGTTAGGACCAGATACGCAGTATTTT	CASSQTGLGPDTQYF
TRBV4-1	.	TRBJ1-1	TRBD1	TGCGCCAGCAGCCAGTTTGGGACAGGAAACACTGAAGCTTTCTTT	CASSQFGTGNTEAFF
TRBV30	.	TRBJ2-7	.	TGTGCCTGGGCGACAGGAGGCAGCTCCTACGAGCAGTACTTC	CAWATGGSSYEQYF
TRBV29-1	once	TRBJ1-4	.	TGCAGCGTTCTGAACCCCGAGGGGGAATTGAGTGAAAAACTGTTTTTT	CSVLNPEGELSEKLFF
TRBV5-1	.	TRBJ2-5	TRBD2	TGCGCCAGCAGCTCCCGGACTAGCGGAGGGACCCAGTACTTC	CASSSRTSGGTQYF
TRBV11-2	.	TRBJ1-6	TRBD1	TGTGCCAGCAGCTTAATCGACAGGGGAGGAAGGAATTCACCCCTCCACTTT	CASSLIDRGGRNSPLHF